The TCR beta chain under discussion was sequenced for a study of blood T cell repertoires in COVID-19. At the level of the study: Donors in the United States, Italy and Spain gave samples during acute or convalescent COVID-19. Sample material is recorded as cDNA or gDNA derived from T cells, B-cell-depleted T cells, or PBMCs.

The V gene's germline CDR1 is SGHNT and CDR2 YYREEE (reference sequence). This CDR3 is built from 15 residues. The V gene lost 1 base and the J gene lost 6 bases, with 16 bases spanning the gap. Original analysis: Scientists estimated how many nucleated cells there were by amplifying reference gene primers. Assay used: immunoSEQ multiplex PCR; TCRdb lists only in-frame clones, some missing. Clone size and V and J calls were adopted from that table, with D and trimming inferred from the DNA. The sample has tens of thousands of clones; roughly four fifths are singletons. Recruited during active infection, patients (from Seattle) were subsequently followed longitudinally.

Sequencing was carried out using peripheral blood. The chain recombines TRBV5-4 with TRBJ1-1; D call uncertain. This TCR was sampled from a man older than 75 with COVID-19, enrolled during active disease. The CDR3 DNA reads TGTGCCAGCAGCTTGCCGGGGTTCGGATTAGCTGAAGCTTTCTTT. This encodes CASSLPGFGLAEAFF.